Shown below are 2 T cell receptor beta chains from a single sample sequenced in a study of blood T cells in healthy people across ages. Primed by a sample-barcoded 5' primer and a J-beta primer mix, a second PCR proceeded for about 6 to 12 cycles. Each CDR3 protein is one row after TCRdb ran MiXCR on the 5' RACE reads. The sample holds 1.5 million to 2 million distinct CDR3 sequences; about 32% are singletons and the top ten take 11%. The sample taken for sequencing was blood. Receptor source: a woman under 40 in good health.

There are a few counts of this clonotype. The chain employs TRBV7-9 and TRBJ2-1; 12 bases agree with TRBD2. The CDR3 extends over 17 amino acids. The ends lost 4 bases at V and 1 base at J; junction bases unmatched: 5. The V gene's germline CDR1 is SEHNR and CDR2 FQNEAQ (reference sequence). DNA of the CDR3: TGTGCCAGCAGCTCGACTAGCGGGAGTACTTCCTACAATGAGCAGTTCTTC. Translated, it gives CASSSTSGSTSYNEQFF.

This clonotype was observed a few times. The chain couples TRBV6-1 to TRBJ2-7, with D perhaps TRBD1 (6 bases). The V end was cut by 7 bases, the J end by 5 bases, with 18 bases between. The germline V gene has CDR1 MNHNS and CDR2 SASEGT. There are 14 residues in the CDR3. The CDR3 reads CASTRAGERDEQYF. The CDR3 DNA sequence: TGTGCCAGCACCCGAGCAGGGGAGAGAGACGAGCAGTACTTC.